This T cell receptor beta chain emerged from a study of blood T cells in healthy people across ages. A sample-barcoded 5' primer and a J-beta primer mix were used in a second PCR of about 7 to 12 cycles. One entry per CDR3 protein results from TCRdb running MiXCR on the 5' RACE reads. The table has more than 1,400,000 distinct CDR3 sequences, around two fifths seen once; the top ten hold around 8%. CDR3 length equals 15 residues. Trimming at V came to 5 bases and at J to 0 bases, leaving 4 bases not matched to a gene. Germline assignment: CDR1 SGHTA and CDR2 FQGNSA. General study points: Per million T cells, TCR beta diversity dropped about linearly as age rose.

Turning to this clonotype: The antigen is unknown.

The genes are TRBV7-2 and TRBJ1-2, with 9 bases that match TRBD1. This receptor was taken from a woman aged 18-29 years in good health. The sequenced material came from blood. The CDR3 region is CASSRQGGTNYGYTF. As DNA, the CDR3 is TGTGCCAGCAGCCGACAGGGGGGAACTAACTATGGCTACACCTTC.